This TCR beta chain was identified during a study of cytotoxic CD8 clonotypes in ibrutinib-treated CLL. The method was immunoSEQ multiplex PCR; TCRdb's version includes in-frame clones alone and lacks a portion of them. The sample lists about 86,000 clones, 86% occurring once. The source of this sequence is a human donor with chronic lymphocytic leukemia. Sequenced here: PBMCs, sampled before ibrutinib treatment.

CDR3 amino acids: CASSSSGTQKGEDTEAFF. The CDR3 DNA follows: TGTGCCAGCAGCTCCTCCGGGACACAAAAAGGTGAGGACACTGAAGCTTTCTTT. The genes are TRBV7-3 and TRBJ1-1; tentatively, D is TRBD1 (6 bases). The CDR3 consists of 18 residues. Trimming shortened V by 4 bases and J by 3 bases, and 24 bases separated the two germline ends. Germline values: CDR1 SGHTA, CDR2 FQGTGA.